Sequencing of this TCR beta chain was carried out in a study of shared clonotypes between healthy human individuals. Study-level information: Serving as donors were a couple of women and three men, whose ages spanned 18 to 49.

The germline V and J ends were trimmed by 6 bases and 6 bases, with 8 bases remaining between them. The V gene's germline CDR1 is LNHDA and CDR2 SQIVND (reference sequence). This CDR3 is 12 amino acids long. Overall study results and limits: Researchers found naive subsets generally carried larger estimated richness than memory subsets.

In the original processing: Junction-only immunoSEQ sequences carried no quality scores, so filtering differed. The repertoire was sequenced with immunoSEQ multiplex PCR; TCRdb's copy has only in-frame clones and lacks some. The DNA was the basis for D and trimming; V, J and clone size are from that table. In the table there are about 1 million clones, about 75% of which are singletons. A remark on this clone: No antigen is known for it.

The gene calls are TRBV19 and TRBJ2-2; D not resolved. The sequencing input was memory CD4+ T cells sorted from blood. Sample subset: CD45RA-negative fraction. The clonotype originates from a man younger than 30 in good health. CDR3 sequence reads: CASSPLAGELFF. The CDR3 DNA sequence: TGTGCCAGTAGCCCCCTGGCCGGGGAGCTGTTTTTT.